This T cell receptor (beta chain) was profiled in a study of T-cell reconstitution after alpha-beta-depleted transplantation in children. Study-wide points: Newly made T cells mostly supplied T-cell counts and diversity one year after transplant.

Preparation of the TCRbeta library involved a method that used unique molecular identifiers. TCRdb analysed the PCR reads with MiXCR anew, one entry per CDR3 protein. This sample has 90,000 to 100,000 distinct CDR3 sequences, with about 22% found just once. With regard to this clonotype: Its antigen is currently unknown.

V dropped 8 bases and J dropped 6 bases, with 14 bases sitting between them. In germline, CDR1 is MNHEY, CDR2 SMNVEV (reference sequence). CDR3 size: 12 residues. This TCR derives from a boy younger than 10 with acute lymphoblastic leukemia, due to receive a stem cell transplant. The J gene is TRBJ2-7, the V gene TRBV27; perhaps TRBD2 as D (5 bases). This sample comprised PBMCs, obtained before TCRalphabeta/CD19-depleted stem cell transplant. In nucleotides, the CDR3 is TGTGCCAGCCGGGGTTCCGGGCGCGAGCAGTACTTC. It specifies CASRGSGREQYF.